This entry is about one T cell receptor (beta chain). What it binds is not known. The data are from a study of cytomegalovirus exposure and HLA in healthy donors. The repertoire was sequenced with immunoSEQ multiplex PCR; TCRdb's copy has only in-frame clones and lacks some. The sample includes more than 250,000 clones, 75% to 90% seen only once; the top ten take more than 0.8%. Overall study results and limits: For most TCR sequences rarity was the rule, although some public TCRs occurred in many donors. It was reported that the classifier diagnosed cytomegalovirus status with high specificity and sensitivity in both the original and validation cohorts. The study labeled 150 to 200 TCR beta chains cytomegalovirus-associated. A few CMV-associated chains proved CMV antigen-specific in vitro.

The CDR3 extends over 15 amino acids. V gave up 6 bases and J gave up 8 bases, with 19 bases separating them. CDR1 and CDR2 (germline): SNHLY, FYNNEI. This clonotype was sampled from a woman under 30 in good health and CMV-seronegative. The chain recombines TRBV2 with TRBJ1-4; D gene unclear. Specimen: PBMCs. The CDR3 nucleotides are TGTGCCAGCAGCCCGACAACGGAAGGTTTGGAAAAACTGTTTTTT. Translating it yields CASSPTTEGLEKLFF. Drawing the rest from reference TRBV2 and TRBJ1-4, the complete variable domain is EPEVTQTPSHQVTQMGQEVILRCVPISNHLYFYWYRQILGQKVEFLVSFYNNEISEKSEIFDDQFSVERPDGSNFTLKIRSTKLEDSAMYFCASSPTTEGLEKLFFGSGTQLSVL.